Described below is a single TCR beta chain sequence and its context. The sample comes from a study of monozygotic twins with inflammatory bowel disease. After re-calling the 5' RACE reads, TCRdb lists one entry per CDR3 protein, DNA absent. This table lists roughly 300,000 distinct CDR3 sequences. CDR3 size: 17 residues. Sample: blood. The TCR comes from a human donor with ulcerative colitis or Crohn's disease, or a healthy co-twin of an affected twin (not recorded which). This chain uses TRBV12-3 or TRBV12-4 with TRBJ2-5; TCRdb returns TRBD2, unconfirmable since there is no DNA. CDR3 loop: CASSLSRSREGRVTQYF.